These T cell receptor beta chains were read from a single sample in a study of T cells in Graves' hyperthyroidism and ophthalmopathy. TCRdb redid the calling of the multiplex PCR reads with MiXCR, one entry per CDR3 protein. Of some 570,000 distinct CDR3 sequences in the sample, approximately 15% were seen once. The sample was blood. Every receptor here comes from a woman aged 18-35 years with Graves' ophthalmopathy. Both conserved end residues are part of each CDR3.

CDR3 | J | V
CSAKETRWGGRGETQYF | TRBJ2-5 | TRBV20-1
CASGLQEDQPQHF | TRBJ1-5 | TRBV12-5
CASSSGGTISYEQYF | TRBJ2-7 | TRBV28
CASSKFVGPLQETQYF | TRBJ2-5 | TRBV27
CASSQVRQGNTEAFF | TRBJ1-1 | TRBV4-1
CASSSGQGGEKLFF | TRBJ1-4 | TRBV28
CASSISRLETQYF | TRBJ2-5 | TRBV19
CASSLGQGAGRETQYF | TRBJ2-5 | TRBV7-2
CSARGAGTSSLETDTQYF | TRBJ2-3 | TRBV20-1
CASSPAWASKPQHF | TRBJ1-5 | TRBV18
CSAPPANTGELFF | TRBJ2-2 | TRBV20-1
CSASDPQGGGNQPQHF | TRBJ1-5 | TRBV20-1
CASSFEGWAEKLFF | TRBJ1-4 | TRBV7-9
CASSPDTTPLYGYTF | TRBJ1-2 | TRBV3-1
CAWSVGAVYEQYF | TRBJ2-7 | TRBV30
CSAATGAPSNQPQHF | TRBJ1-5 | TRBV20-1
CAWSVYQITLHF | TRBJ1-6 | TRBV30
CSATGGAYGYTF | TRBJ1-2 | TRBV29-1
CASSTKGGGNSYEQYF | TRBJ2-7 | TRBV7-6
CASSFRGTGAAYEQYF | TRBJ2-7 | TRBV11-1
CATSVLAGGSSSYEQYF | TRBJ2-7 | TRBV24-1
CSASAPGWTRVRAADNEQFF | TRBJ2-1 | TRBV20-1
CASSLWGPLGGYTF | TRBJ1-2 | TRBV27
CAWRHIRDRGPEAFF | TRBJ1-1 | TRBV30
CASSYPGLAEYNEQFF | TRBJ2-1 | TRBV6-2/TRBV6-3
CASSLEGAGTNPYEQYF | TRBJ2-7 | TRBV11-2
CASSPWTLYGYTF | TRBJ1-2 | TRBV18
CASSFQTNSNQPQHF | TRBJ1-5 | TRBV12-3/TRBV12-4
CASSPNGQLDHF | TRBJ2-5 | TRBV7-9
CASSLESPRTGRVGTEAFF | TRBJ1-1 | TRBV5-1
CASSPGEWYNEQFF | TRBJ2-1 | TRBV7-9
CASSQGLAGGWQYF | TRBJ2-7 | TRBV6-1
CASSLDSLETEAFF | TRBJ1-1 | TRBV11-2
CAWSQRLRGYTF | TRBJ1-2 | TRBV30
CASPSRGALSDSNQPQHF | TRBJ1-5 | TRBV18
CASSGEYEQYF | TRBJ2-7 | TRBV18
CASSQGHGGRSYNEQFF | TRBJ2-1 | TRBV3-1
CASSSSSPVGTGNTIYF | TRBJ1-3 | TRBV7-2
CASSFPDGTGTETQYF | TRBJ2-5 | TRBV28
CASSIGTGGGNQPQHF | TRBJ1-5 | TRBV19
CSARDLRFEGLSEGYTF | TRBJ1-2 | TRBV20-1
CASSWREGTGELFF | TRBJ2-2 | TRBV27
CASSQGSYSSGANVLTF | TRBJ2-6 | TRBV6-2/TRBV6-3
CASNPAGVSSYNEQFF | TRBJ2-1 | TRBV28
CAWSEDSEKLFF | TRBJ1-4 | TRBV30
CASSFSPRAASYNEQFF | TRBJ2-1 | TRBV27